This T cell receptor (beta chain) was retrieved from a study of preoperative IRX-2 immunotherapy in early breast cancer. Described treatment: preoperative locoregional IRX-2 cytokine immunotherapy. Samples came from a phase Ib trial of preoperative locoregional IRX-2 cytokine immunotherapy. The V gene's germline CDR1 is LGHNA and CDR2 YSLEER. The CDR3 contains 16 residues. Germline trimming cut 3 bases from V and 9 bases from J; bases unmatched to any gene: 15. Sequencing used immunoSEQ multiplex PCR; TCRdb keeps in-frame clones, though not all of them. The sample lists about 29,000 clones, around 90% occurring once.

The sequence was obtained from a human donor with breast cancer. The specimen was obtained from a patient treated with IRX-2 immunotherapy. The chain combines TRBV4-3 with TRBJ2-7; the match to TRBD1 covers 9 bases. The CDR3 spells CASSHDLPTGGGGQYF. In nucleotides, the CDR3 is TGCGCCAGCAGCCACGACCTTCCTACAGGGGGCGGGGGGCAGTACTTC.